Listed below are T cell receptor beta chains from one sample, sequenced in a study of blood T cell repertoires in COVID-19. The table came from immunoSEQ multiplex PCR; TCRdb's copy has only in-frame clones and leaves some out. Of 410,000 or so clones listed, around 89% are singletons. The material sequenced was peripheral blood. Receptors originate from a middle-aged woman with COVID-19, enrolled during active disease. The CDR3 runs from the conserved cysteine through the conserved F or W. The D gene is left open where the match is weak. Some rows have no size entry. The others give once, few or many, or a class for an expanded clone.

CDR3 DNA: TGTGCCAGCGTAGACAGCCCCAATCAGCCCCAGCATTTT; CDR3 protein: CASVDSPNQPQHF; J gene: TRBJ1-5; clone size: NA; V gene: TRBV7-2; D gene: NA
CDR3 DNA: TGTGCCAGCAGCTCCTTGGGGGAGGACGAGCAGTACTTC; CDR3 protein: CASSSLGEDEQYF; J gene: TRBJ2-7; clone size: NA; V gene: TRBV11-1; D gene: NA
CDR3 DNA: TGTGCCAGCAGCCAAGATTTTAGTCGAGAGACCCAGTACTTC; CDR3 protein: CASSQDFSRETQYF; J gene: TRBJ2-5; clone size: NA; V gene: TRBV3-1/TRBV3-2; D gene: NA
CDR3 DNA: TGTGCCAGCAGCCAAGATCAGACTAGCGGGTCGCAGTATTTT; CDR3 protein: CASSQDQTSGSQYF; J gene: TRBJ2-3; clone size: NA; V gene: TRBV3-1/TRBV3-2; D gene: TRBD2
CDR3 DNA: TGTGCCAGCAGCCCCTGGGGGGACGGTGGCTACACCTTC; CDR3 protein: CASSPWGDGGYTF; J gene: TRBJ1-2; clone size: once; V gene: TRBV3-1/TRBV3-2; D gene: NA
CDR3 DNA: TGCAGCGTTCTTTCCGGGACAGGCACAGATACGCAGTATTTT; CDR3 protein: CSVLSGTGTDTQYF; J gene: TRBJ2-3; clone size: NA; V gene: TRBV29-1; D gene: TRBD1
CDR3 DNA: TGTGCCAGCAGCTTGGTGGGGACTGGAGACAATGGGCAGTTCTTC; CDR3 protein: CASSLVGTGDNGQFF; J gene: TRBJ2-1; clone size: NA; V gene: TRBV5-4; D gene: NA
CDR3 DNA: TGTGCCAGCAGTTTCTCAGGCAATAATTCACCCCTCCACTTT; CDR3 protein: CASSFSGNNSPLHF; J gene: TRBJ1-6; clone size: NA; V gene: TRBV28; D gene: NA
CDR3 DNA: TGTGCCACCAGTGACCCCAGGGGAGATGGTGAAAAACTGTTTTTT; CDR3 protein: CATSDPRGDGEKLFF; J gene: TRBJ1-4; clone size: NA; V gene: TRBV24-1; D gene: NA
CDR3 DNA: TGTGCCAGCAGTCCAGGGGGCCTGCAGCCCCAGCATTTT; CDR3 protein: CASSPGGLQPQHF; J gene: TRBJ1-5; clone size: NA; V gene: TRBV12-3/TRBV12-4; D gene: TRBD1
CDR3 DNA: TGTGCCAGCAGTTTATCCCCAATGGCTAGCGGGATCCACGAGCAGTACTTC; CDR3 protein: CASSLSPMASGIHEQYF; J gene: TRBJ2-7; clone size: NA; V gene: TRBV27; D gene: TRBD2
CDR3 DNA: TGCAGCGCTAGACAGGGGGCAGGAGAGACCCAGTACTTC; CDR3 protein: CSARQGAGETQYF; J gene: TRBJ2-5; clone size: NA; V gene: TRBV29-1; D gene: TRBD1
CDR3 DNA: TGTGCCAGAGGGACGGGGGTGTATACTGAAGCTTTCTTT; CDR3 protein: CARGTGVYTEAFF; J gene: TRBJ1-1; clone size: NA; V gene: TRBV2; D gene: NA
CDR3 DNA: TGCGCCAGCAGCCCGATGGGAAGGGGGCCCACTGAAGCTTTCTTT; CDR3 protein: CASSPMGRGPTEAFF; J gene: TRBJ1-1; clone size: few; V gene: TRBV5-1; D gene: TRBD1
CDR3 DNA: TGCGCCAGCAGCTTGGCTAGCTCCTATAATTCACCCCTCCACTTT; CDR3 protein: CASSLASSYNSPLHF; J gene: TRBJ1-6; clone size: NA; V gene: TRBV5-1; D gene: NA
CDR3 DNA: TGCGCCAGCAGCCAAGATGCCTTTAGCGGGGCTTACAATGAGCAGTTCTTC; CDR3 protein: CASSQDAFSGAYNEQFF; J gene: TRBJ2-1; clone size: NA; V gene: TRBV4-3; D gene: TRBD2
CDR3 DNA: TGTGCCAGTAGTGGACGGGGCGGGGAGGGTCAGCCCCAGCATTTT; CDR3 protein: CASSGRGGEGQPQHF; J gene: TRBJ1-5; clone size: NA; V gene: TRBV19; D gene: NA
CDR3 DNA: TGTGCCAGCAGGGGACAGGTTGATCAGCCCCAGCATTTT; CDR3 protein: CASRGQVDQPQHF; J gene: TRBJ1-5; clone size: once; V gene: TRBV12-3/TRBV12-4; D gene: TRBD1
CDR3 DNA: TGTGCCACCAGACTAGCGGGGACCCCCTACGAGCAGTACTTC; CDR3 protein: CATRLAGTPYEQYF; J gene: TRBJ2-7; clone size: NA; V gene: TRBV27; D gene: TRBD2
CDR3 DNA: TGTGCCAGCAGCCGGGACACATTAGCCAAAAACATTCAGTACTTC; CDR3 protein: CASSRDTLAKNIQYF; J gene: TRBJ2-4; clone size: NA; V gene: TRBV7-2; D gene: NA
CDR3 DNA: TGTGCCAGCAGTTTGGCGACAGGGAAACTGTTTTTT; CDR3 protein: CASSLATGKLFF; J gene: TRBJ1-4; clone size: NA; V gene: TRBV12-3/TRBV12-4; D gene: TRBD1
CDR3 DNA: TGTGCCAGCAGCCAAGAGGGGGGGGCTGGCACAGATACGCAGTATTTT; CDR3 protein: CASSQEGGAGTDTQYF; J gene: TRBJ2-3; clone size: NA; V gene: TRBV4-2; D gene: NA
CDR3 DNA: TGTGCCAGCAGCTTGGCGGGGGAGTGGTCTGAGTTCTTC; CDR3 protein: CASSLAGEWSEFF; J gene: TRBJ2-1; clone size: NA; V gene: TRBV5-4; D gene: NA
CDR3 DNA: TGTGCCAGCAGCCCGTATGAGGGTCAGCCCCAGCATTTT; CDR3 protein: CASSPYEGQPQHF; J gene: TRBJ1-5; clone size: NA; V gene: TRBV11-2; D gene: NA
CDR3 DNA: TGCGCCAGCAGCATTACTCAGGGAAACACTGAAGCTTTCTTT; CDR3 protein: CASSITQGNTEAFF; J gene: TRBJ1-1; clone size: NA; V gene: TRBV5-1; D gene: NA
CDR3 DNA: TGTGCCAGCAGCTTTTCGCCGGGACTAGCGAGAGATACGCAGTATTTT; CDR3 protein: CASSFSPGLARDTQYF; J gene: TRBJ2-3; clone size: few; V gene: TRBV5-6; D gene: TRBD2
CDR3 DNA: TGTGCCAGCAGCCAAGCCGACACTGAAGCTTTCTTT; CDR3 protein: CASSQADTEAFF; J gene: TRBJ1-1; clone size: NA; V gene: TRBV3-1/TRBV3-2; D gene: NA
CDR3 DNA: TGTGCCAGCAGCCGAGGGACAATCCCCTACGAGCAGTACTTC; CDR3 protein: CASSRGTIPYEQYF; J gene: TRBJ2-7; clone size: NA; V gene: TRBV7-9; D gene: NA